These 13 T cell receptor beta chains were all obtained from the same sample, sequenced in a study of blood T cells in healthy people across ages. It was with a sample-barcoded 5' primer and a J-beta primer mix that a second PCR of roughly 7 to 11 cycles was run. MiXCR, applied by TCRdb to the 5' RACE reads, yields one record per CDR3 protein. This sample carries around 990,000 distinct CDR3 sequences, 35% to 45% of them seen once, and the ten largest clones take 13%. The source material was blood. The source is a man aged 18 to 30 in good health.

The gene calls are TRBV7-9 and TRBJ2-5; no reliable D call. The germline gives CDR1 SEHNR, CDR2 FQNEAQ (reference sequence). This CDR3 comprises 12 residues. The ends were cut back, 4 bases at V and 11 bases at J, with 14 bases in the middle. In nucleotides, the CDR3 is TGTGCCAGCAGCTCTTTGGGAAATGAGCAGTACTTC. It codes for CASSSLGNEQYF.

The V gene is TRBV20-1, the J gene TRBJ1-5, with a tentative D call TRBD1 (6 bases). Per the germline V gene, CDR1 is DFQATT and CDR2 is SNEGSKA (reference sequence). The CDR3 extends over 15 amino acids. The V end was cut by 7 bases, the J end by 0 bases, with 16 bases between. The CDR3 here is CSVRTAKHSNQPQHF. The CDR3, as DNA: TGCAGTGTTCGGACAGCCAAACATAGCAATCAGCCCCAGCATTTT.

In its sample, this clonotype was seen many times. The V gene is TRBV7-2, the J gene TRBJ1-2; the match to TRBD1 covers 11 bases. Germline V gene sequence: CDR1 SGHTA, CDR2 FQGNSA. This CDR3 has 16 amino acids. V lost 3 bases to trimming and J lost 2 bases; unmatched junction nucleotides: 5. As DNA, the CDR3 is TGTGCCAGCAGCTTGGGGACAGGGGGTTTCAACTATGGCTACACCTTC. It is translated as CASSLGTGGFNYGYTF.

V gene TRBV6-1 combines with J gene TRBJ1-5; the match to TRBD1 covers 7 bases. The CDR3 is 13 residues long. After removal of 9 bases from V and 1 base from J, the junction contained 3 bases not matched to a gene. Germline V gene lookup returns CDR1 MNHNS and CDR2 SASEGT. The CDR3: CASRGQSNQPQHF. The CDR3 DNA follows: TGTGCCAGTAGGGGACAGAGCAATCAGCCCCAGCATTTT.

In DNA, the CDR3 is TGCGCCAGCAGTCCGACAGGGGCAGGGGCAGGCTACACCTTC. Amino acids: CASSPTGAGAGYTF. This chain uses TRBV4-3 with TRBJ1-2, with 8 bases fitting TRBD1. The junction had 11 bases not matched to a gene; V was cut back by 6 bases and J by 8 bases. The CDR3 consists of 14 residues. Germline V gene data show CDR1 as LGHNA and CDR2 as YSLEER.

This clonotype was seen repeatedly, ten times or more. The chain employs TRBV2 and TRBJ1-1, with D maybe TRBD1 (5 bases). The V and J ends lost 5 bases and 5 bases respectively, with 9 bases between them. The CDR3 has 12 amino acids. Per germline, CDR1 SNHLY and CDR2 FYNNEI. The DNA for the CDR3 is TGTGCCAGCAGTTCCACAGGTACTGAAGCTTTCTTT. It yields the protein CASSSTGTEAFF.

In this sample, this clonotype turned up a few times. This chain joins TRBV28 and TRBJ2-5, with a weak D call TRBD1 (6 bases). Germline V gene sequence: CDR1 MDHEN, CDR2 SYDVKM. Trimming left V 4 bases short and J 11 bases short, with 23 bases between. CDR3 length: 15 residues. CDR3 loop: CASSSGQLRYNEQYF. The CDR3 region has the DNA TGTGCCAGCAGTTCCGGACAGCTCAGGTACAATGAGCAGTACTTC.

The CDR3 loop reads CASTPGTGSQPQHF. CDR3 bases: TGTGCCAGCACACCCGGGACAGGGAGCCAGCCCCAGCATTTT. The chain links TRBV12-3 or TRBV12-4 to TRBJ1-5; 9 positions match TRBD1. The CDR3 is 14 residues long. V shed 7 bases and J 7 bases; nucleotides not matched to a gene: 8.

The CDR3 region is CSARVSGRASDTQYF. CDR3 nucleotides: TGCAGTGCTAGAGTTAGCGGGAGGGCGTCAGATACGCAGTATTTT. The gene calls are TRBV20-1 and TRBJ2-3; TRBD2 matches 11 bases. CDR1 and CDR2 from the germline V gene are DFQATT and SNEGSKA (reference sequence). The CDR3 consists of 15 residues. The V and J ends lost 1 base and 4 bases, in that order; junction bases with no gene match: 4.

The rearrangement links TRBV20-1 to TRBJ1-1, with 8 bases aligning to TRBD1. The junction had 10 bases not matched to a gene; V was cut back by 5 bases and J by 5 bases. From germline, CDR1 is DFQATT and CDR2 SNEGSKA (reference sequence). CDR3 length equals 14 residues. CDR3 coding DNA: TGCAGTGCTCCTCAACAGGGGGATTTGACTGAAGCTTTCTTT. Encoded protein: CSAPQQGDLTEAFF.

The CDR3 coding sequence is TGTGCCAGCAGCCCAGACGGACAGTATAATGAAAAACTGTTTTTT. Translating it yields CASSPDGQYNEKLFF. V usage is TRBV12-3 or TRBV12-4 and J usage is TRBJ1-4; D might be TRBD1 (6 bases). V was cut by 6 bases and J by 4 bases, with 15 bases left in between. The CDR3 runs 15 residues.

CDR3 nucleotide sequence: TGTGCCAGCAGTGATACAGGAGACAATGAAAAACTGTTTTTT. This translates into CASSDTGDNEKLFF. This chain connects TRBV2 to TRBJ1-4; maybe TRBD1 (5 bases). Trimming left V 3 bases short and J 5 bases short, with 10 bases between. The CDR3 length is 14 residues. Germline-derived CDR1 and CDR2 are SNHLY and FYNNEI.

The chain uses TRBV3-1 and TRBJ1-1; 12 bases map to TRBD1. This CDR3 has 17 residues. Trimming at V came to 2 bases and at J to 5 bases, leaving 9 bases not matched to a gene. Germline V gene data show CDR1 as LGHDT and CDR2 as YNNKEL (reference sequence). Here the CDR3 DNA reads TGTGCCAGCAGCCAATGGGACAGGGGGCGCGTGGGAACTGAAGCTTTCTTT. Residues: CASSQWDRGRVGTEAFF.